This passage covers 11 T cell receptor beta chains from one sample sequenced in a study of blood T cell repertoires in COVID-19. Data came from immunoSEQ multiplex PCR; TCRdb stores just in-frame clones and leaves some out. The data contain 200,000 to 300,000 clones, 85% to 95% of them singletons. The sequencing sample was made of peripheral blood. These receptors came from a man aged 25 to 40 with COVID-19, enrolled during active disease.

This chain uses TRBV6-5 with TRBJ2-2; D remains ambiguous. CDR3 length: 12 residues. Germline lookup yields CDR1 MNHEY and CDR2 SVGAGI. Trimming left V 8 bases short and J 9 bases short, with 13 bases between. The CDR3 spells CASAAGFRELFF. Here the CDR3 DNA reads TGTGCCAGCGCCGCAGGATTCCGGGAGCTGTTTTTT.

The V call is TRBV5-4, the J call TRBJ1-1; tentative D call: TRBD1 (5 bases). This CDR3 contains 12 residues. Germline V gene lookup returns CDR1 SGHNT and CDR2 YYREEE (reference sequence). V was clipped by 7 bases and J by 2 bases, with 9 bases between them. The chain's CDR3 is CASSGHNTEAFF. CDR3 DNA sequence: TGTGCCAGCTCCGGACATAACACTGAAGCTTTCTTT.

The chain links TRBV11-2 to TRBJ2-7; possibly TRBD1 for D (5 bases). Germline CDR1 reads SGHAT; CDR2 reads FQNNGV. The CDR3 has 17 amino acids. V lost 0 bases to trimming and J lost 0 bases, with 15 bases between them. CDR3: CASSLDRTGRVSYEQYF. As DNA, the CDR3 is TGTGCCAGCAGCTTAGATCGAACAGGCAGGGTCTCCTACGAGCAGTACTTC.

The rearrangement joins TRBV5-1 to TRBJ1-1; tentative D call: TRBD1 (5 bases). V lost 3 bases, J lost 5 bases, and 14 bases lay in between. The length of the CDR3 is 14 residues. Germline lookup yields CDR1 SGHRS and CDR2 YFSETQ. CDR3 nucleotides: TGCGCCAGCAGCTCGGACGCCGGGGGAACTGAAGCTTTCTTT. Translating gives CASSSDAGGTEAFF.

The rearrangement links TRBV7-9 to TRBJ1-2; 8 nucleotides match TRBD1. The trim removed 5 bases at V and 1 base at J, leaving 6 bases unmatched. CDR3 length equals 15 residues. The germline CDR1 and CDR2 sequences are SEHNR and FQNEAQ (reference sequence). In nucleotides, the CDR3 is TGTGCCAGCAGCCCCAGGGGGCAAAATAACTATGGCTACACCTTC. Translated, it gives CASSPRGQNNYGYTF.

The V call is TRBV11-2, the J call TRBJ1-1; 8 bases are shared with TRBD1. This CDR3 comprises 15 residues. Germline assignment: CDR1 SGHAT and CDR2 FQNNGV. J was trimmed by 5 bases and V by 4 bases; bases with no gene match: 9. The CDR3 loop is CASSSLRGRRTEAFF. CDR3 DNA: TGTGCCAGCAGCTCCCTCAGGGGGCGGAGGACTGAAGCTTTCTTT.

The CDR3 protein is CASSNGQGYEQYF. The CDR3 DNA reads as TGTGCCAGCAGCAACGGACAGGGCTACGAGCAGTACTTC. V is TRBV5-6 and J is TRBJ2-7, with 8 bases identical to TRBD1. Trimming took 4 bases from V and 3 from J; bases not matched to a gene: 3. The CDR3 length is 13 residues. Germline-derived CDR1 and CDR2 are SGHDT and YYEEEE. Filled out from reference TRBV5-6 and TRBJ2-7, the complete variable domain reads DAGVTQSPTHLIKTRGQQVTLRCSPKSGHDTVSWYQQALGQGPQFIFQYYEEEERQRGNFPDRFSGHQFPNYSSELNVNALLLGDSALYLCASSNGQGYEQYFGPGTRLTVT.

V usage is TRBV6-1 and J usage is TRBJ1-2; 7 bases are a match to TRBD1. V lost 1 base and J lost 2; bases outside the gene matches: 10. Germline values: CDR1 MNHNS, CDR2 SASEGT. CDR3 length: 17 residues. DNA for the CDR3: TGTGCCAGCAGTGAAGAGGGGACAGACTATGAAAACTATGGCTACACCTTC. This sequence encodes CASSEEGTDYENYGYTF.

This chain connects TRBV19 to TRBJ1-6, with TRBD1 matching 7 bases. Trimming removed 6 bases from V and 7 bases from J; junction bases left unmatched: 6. This CDR3 region has 14 residues. From germline, CDR1 is LNHDA and CDR2 SQIVND (reference sequence). CDR3 coding DNA: TGTGCCAGTAGCGATAGACAGGGAAATTCACCCCTCCACTTT. Translated: CASSDRQGNSPLHF. The variable domain in full, completed from reference TRBV19 and TRBJ1-6, reads DGGITQSPKYLFRKEGQNVTLSCEQNLNHDAMYWYRQDPGQGLRLIYYSQIVNDFQKGDIAEGYSVSREKKESFPLTVTSAQKNPTAFYLCASSDRQGNSPLHFGNGTRLTVT.

The V and J genes are TRBV9 and TRBJ1-2; 7 bases fit TRBD1. This CDR3 region has 15 residues. Germline assignment: CDR1 SGDLS and CDR2 YYNGEE. J was trimmed by 4 bases and V by 3 bases; bases with no gene match: 9. The CDR3 DNA follows: TGTGCCAGCAGCGCCACAGGGGATACCCTCTATGGCTACACCTTC. It yields the protein CASSATGDTLYGYTF.

The chain is built from TRBV30 and TRBJ1-6; D is ambiguous. Germline loops: CDR1 GTSNPN, CDR2 SVGIG (reference sequence). This CDR3 contains 13 residues. The V gene lost 4 bases and the J gene lost 5 bases, with 9 bases spanning the gap. Here the CDR3 DNA reads TGTGCCTGGACCAGAATCGATAATTCACCCCTCCACTTT. The encoded protein is CAWTRIDNSPLHF. Complete variable domain (other parts from reference TRBV30 and TRBJ1-6): SQTIHQWPATLVQPVGSPLSLECTVEGTSNPNLYWYRQAAGRGLQLLFYSVGIGQISSEVPQNLSASRPQDRQFILSSKKLLLSDSGFYLCAWTRIDNSPLHFGNGTRLTVT.